One and the same sample provided the 6 T cell receptor beta chains below, sequenced in a study of identical twins. TCRdb processed the 5' RACE reads anew with MiXCR; each CDR3 protein has one entry. The table records approximately 700,000 distinct CDR3 sequences, roughly 20% of them present only once. These data were also reused for a study on T cells expressing NK-cell markers.

Sequenced: PBMCs. The receptors originated from a woman aged 18-29 years in good health.

In DNA, the CDR3 is TGCGCCAGCAGCCGGAGTTGGGACATTGGAAACACCATATATTTT. Its protein is CASSRSWDIGNTIYF. V is TRBV4-3 and J is TRBJ1-3, with D perhaps TRBD1 (6 bases). Trimming pared 4 bases from V and 3 bases from J, leaving 13 bases between. CDR1 is LGHNA and CDR2 is YSLEER in the germline V gene. The length of the CDR3 is 15 residues.

This clonotype was observed a handful of times. This rearrangement joins TRBV7-2 to TRBJ2-5, with D unresolved. The germline V and J ends were trimmed by 2 bases and 1 base, with 8 bases remaining between them. CDR1 is SGHTA, CDR2 FQGNSA, per germline. This CDR3 region has 14 residues. The CDR3 here is CASSLKGLQETQYF. CDR3 nucleotide sequence: TGTGCCAGCAGCTTAAAGGGCCTCCAAGAGACCCAGTACTTC.

The rearrangement joins TRBV20-1 to TRBJ2-1; 8 bases agree with TRBD2. Germline V gene data show CDR1 as DFQATT and CDR2 as SNEGSKA (reference sequence). V dropped 6 bases and J dropped 5; count of bases not matched to a gene: 12. This CDR3 region has 15 residues. CDR3 bases: TGCAGTGCCTGGAGGGCGGGAGGAGGTAACAATGAGCAGTTCTTC. It codes for CSAWRAGGGNNEQFF.

This sequence joins TRBV11-3 and TRBJ1-2, with D unclear. Germline V gives CDR1 SGHNT, CDR2 YENEEA. V lost 4 bases and J 7 bases, leaving 22 bases between the germline ends. CDR3 length equals 16 residues. Written as DNA, the CDR3 is TGTGCCAGCAGCTCTTACACCAGGAAATCTGATATTGGCTACACCTTC. Translating it yields CASSSYTRKSDIGYTF.

In its sample, this clonotype was seen many times. V is TRBV7-9 and J is TRBJ2-1; weak D call: TRBD2 (7 bases). Germline V lookup: CDR1 SEHNR, CDR2 FQNEAQ (reference sequence). CDR3 size: 15 residues. Trimming stripped 2 bases from V and 4 bases from J, with 12 bases between. This CDR3 reads CASSLSAGAYNEQFF. CDR3 coding DNA: TGTGCCAGCAGCTTATCGGCGGGGGCGTACAATGAGCAGTTCTTC.

This clonotype was observed at least ten times. The chain links TRBV7-2 to TRBJ2-1; perhaps TRBD1 as D (6 bases). Germline CDR1 reads SGHTA; CDR2 reads FQGNSA. The V end was cut by 5 bases, the J end by 6 bases, with 14 bases between. The CDR3 spans 14 residues. The DNA of the CDR3 is TGTGCCAGCAGCCCCATGAGGGGGACCAATGAGCAGTTCTTC. Protein: CASSPMRGTNEQFF.